These 27 T cell receptor beta chains were all obtained from the same sample, sequenced in a study of T cells in Graves' hyperthyroidism and ophthalmopathy. Amplified TCR beta CDR3 regions derived from RNA transcripts. TCR CDR3 underwent first-round RT-PCR with the HTBI primer set. TCRdb ran MiXCR on the multiplex PCR reads and lists one entry per CDR3 protein. The sample has a few hundred thousand distinct CDR3 sequences, around a fifth seen once. Input material: blood. These receptors were collected from a woman aged 45-65 years with Graves' hyperthyroidism.

The V gene is TRBV29-1, the J gene TRBJ1-2; no firm D call. This CDR3 contains 11 residues. V dropped 5 bases and J dropped 8 bases, with 12 bases sitting between them. Germline lookup yields CDR1 SQVTM and CDR2 ANQGSEA. In DNA form, the CDR3 reads TGCAGCGTTCTCGGGCGCTGGGGCTACACCTTC. This codes for CSVLGRWGYTF.

V usage is TRBV12-3 or TRBV12-4 and J usage is TRBJ2-7; 12 bases agree with TRBD1. The trim removed 4 bases at V and 5 bases at J, leaving 6 bases unmatched. The CDR3 is 15 residues long. Written as DNA, the CDR3 is TGTGCCAGCAGTTCGCCGGGACAGGGGGCGGACGAGCAGTACTTC. It translates to CASSSPGQGADEQYF.

This chain links TRBV29-1 with TRBJ1-1, with D tentatively TRBD1 (5 bases). The CDR3 covers 10 residues. The germline CDR1 and CDR2 sequences are SQVTM and ANQGSEA. DNA for the CDR3: TGCAGATGGGGCCCTAACGAAGCTTTCTTT. Its translation is CRWGPNEAFF.

In its sample, this clonotype was seen many times. V gene TRBV7-3 combines with J gene TRBJ2-1, with TRBD1 identical over 10 bases. The trim removed 5 bases at V and 3 bases at J, leaving 10 bases unmatched. This CDR3 has 17 residues. The germline V gene encodes CDR1 SGHTA and CDR2 FQGTGA. This CDR3 reads CASSKRDRGVGYNEQFF. DNA of the CDR3: TGTGCCAGCAGCAAAAGGGACAGGGGAGTGGGCTACAATGAGCAGTTCTTC.

There are many counts of this clonotype. V usage is TRBV18 and J usage is TRBJ2-3, with a tentative D call TRBD1 (5 bases). This CDR3 region has 15 residues. Per the germline V gene, CDR1 is KGHSH and CDR2 is LQKENI. The germline V and J ends were trimmed by 5 bases and 1 base, with 13 bases remaining between them. CDR3 coding DNA: TGTGCCAGCTCAAAAGAGGCGACAGGCACAGATACGCAGTATTTT. It encodes CASSKEATGTDTQYF. The full variable domain, its missing parts supplied by reference TRBV18 and TRBJ2-3, is NAGVMQNPRHLVRRRGQEARLRCSPMKGHSHVYWYRQLPEEGLKFMVYLQKENIIDESGMPKERFSAEFPKEGPSILRIQQVVRGDSAAYFCASSKEATGTDTQYFGPGTRLTVL.

The genes are TRBV4-1 and TRBJ2-1; 8 nucleotides line up with TRBD1. The CDR3 covers 16 residues. In germline, CDR1 is MGHRA, CDR2 YSYEKL. J was trimmed by 7 bases and V by 0 bases; bases with no gene match: 8. The CDR3 spells CASSQDVQGAQNEQFF. As DNA, the CDR3 is TGCGCCAGCAGCCAAGATGTCCAGGGGGCGCAGAATGAGCAGTTCTTC.

The chain is built from TRBV2 and TRBJ2-1; 8 nucleotides match TRBD2. CDR1 SNHLY and CDR2 FYNNEI come from the germline V gene. The CDR3 extends over 15 amino acids. Trimming cost V 5 bases and J 3 bases; bases outside gene matches: 6. The CDR3 region has the DNA TGTGCCAGCAGTCCCAGCGGGGGAATCTACAATGAGCAGTTCTTC. This gives the protein CASSPSGGIYNEQFF. Filled out from reference TRBV2 and TRBJ2-1, the complete variable domain reads EPEVTQTPSHQVTQMGQEVILRCVPISNHLYFYWYRQILGQKVEFLVSFYNNEISEKSEIFDDQFSVERPDGSNFTLKIRSTKLEDSAMYFCASSPSGGIYNEQFFGPGTRLTVL.

Only a few counts were recorded for this clonotype. J is TRBJ2-3 and V is TRBV7-9; possibly TRBD2 for D (6 bases). The CDR3 is 18 residues long. V was pared by 3 bases and J by 2 bases, with 21 bases between. Germline CDR1 and CDR2: SEHNR and FQNEAQ (reference sequence). In DNA form, the CDR3 reads TGTGCCAGCAGCTTCGTTCTTATAGTGGGGGGACTCACAGATACGCAGTATTTT. Encoded protein: CASSFVLIVGGLTDTQYF.

The V call is TRBV12-3 or TRBV12-4, the J call TRBJ2-7; 11 bases align to TRBD2. The CDR3 is 17 amino acids. J was trimmed by 1 base and V by 6 bases; bases with no gene match: 11. The CDR3 region has the DNA TGTGCCAGCAGATCGGCTCAAGGGACTAGCGGATCCTACGAGCAGTACTTC. Its protein product is CASRSAQGTSGSYEQYF.

This clonotype was seen repeatedly, ten times or more. The chain has TRBV20-1 and TRBJ1-2; D remains unclear. The CDR3 sequence is 12 residues long. V was clipped by 6 bases and J by 10 bases, with 18 bases between them. CDR1 and CDR2 (germline): DFQATT, SNEGSKA (reference sequence). The CDR3 sequence: CSASVSRPLYTF. CDR3 bases: TGCAGTGCGTCAGTATCCAGGCCGCTCTACACCTTC.

This chain joins TRBV20-1 and TRBJ2-2; the match to TRBD2 covers 10 bases. Germline V gene lookup returns CDR1 DFQATT and CDR2 SNEGSKA (reference sequence). With V trimmed by 1 base and J by 8 bases, 10 bases remained unmatched. The CDR3 totals 16 residues. The CDR3 loop reads CSARARGTSVGGELFF. DNA for the CDR3: TGCAGTGCTAGAGCCCGGGGGACTAGCGTGGGGGGGGAGCTGTTTTTT.

The chain recombines TRBV9 with TRBJ1-1; the D gene is possibly TRBD1 (5 bases). V lost 0 bases, J lost 3 bases, and 12 bases lay in between. The CDR3 is made up of 15 amino acids. CDR1 is SGDLS and CDR2 is YYNGEE in the germline V gene. The CDR3 sequence is CASSVEGVLDTEAFF. Written as DNA, the CDR3 is TGTGCCAGCAGCGTAGAAGGGGTTTTGGACACTGAAGCTTTCTTT.

This clonotype was found many times. The chain recombines TRBV5-1 with TRBJ1-1; TRBD1 agrees at 8 bases. This CDR3 region has 19 residues. Germline lookup yields CDR1 SGHRS and CDR2 YFSETQ. V shed 3 bases, J shed 2 bases, and the junction held 18 bases outside the gene matches. The CDR3 coding sequence is TGCGCCAGCAGCTCGGGGATGTTAGGGACAGGCGGAGGAAACACTGAAGCTTTCTTT. The encoded protein is CASSSGMLGTGGGNTEAFF.

This clonotype has more than one count but fewer than ten. The chain has TRBV20-1 and TRBJ1-1; the D is unclear. Germline V lookup: CDR1 DFQATT, CDR2 SNEGSKA (reference sequence). Trimming removed 5 bases at V and 11 bases at J, with 15 bases between. This CDR3 is built from 11 residues. CDR3 in DNA: TGCAGTGCTCCACGACCCCAGGAGGCTTTCTTT. Protein product: CSAPRPQEAFF.

J is TRBJ2-3 and V is TRBV24-1; D uncertain. The CDR3 totals 13 residues. Trimming pared 3 bases from V and 7 bases from J, leaving 10 bases between. Germline assignment: CDR1 KGHDR and CDR2 SFDVKD. The CDR3 sequence is CATSDRVFHTQYF. CDR3 sequence (DNA): TGTGCCACCAGTGATCGCGTCTTTCATACGCAGTATTTT.

The chain couples TRBV5-6 to TRBJ2-7; D is unclear. The CDR3 contains 12 residues. Germline CDR1 SGHDT, CDR2 YYEEEE. The V and J ends lost 2 bases and 7 bases respectively, with 10 bases between them. CDR3 protein: CASSLYGGEQYF. The CDR3 nucleotides read TGTGCCAGCAGCTTATACGGCGGTGAGCAGTACTTC.

This clonotype was seen many times. J is TRBJ2-3 and V is TRBV28, with TRBD2 matching 10 bases. V gave up 5 bases and J gave up 6 bases; unmatched junction bases: 11. Germline CDR1 MDHEN, CDR2 SYDVKM. The CDR3 consists of 16 residues. In DNA, the CDR3 is TGTGCCAGCAGTCATGCTGTAGCGGGAGGAGGGGATACGCAGTATTTT. Translation gives CASSHAVAGGGDTQYF.

This clonotype was found many times. The chain joins TRBV7-8 to TRBJ2-5, with TRBD2 matching 11 bases. CDR3 length: 16 residues. The V segment lost 5 bases and the J segment 2 bases; nucleotides outside the gene matches: 7. The germline V gene has CDR1 SGHVS and CDR2 FQNEAQ. The CDR3 region is CASSPPGLAGQETQYF. DNA of the CDR3: TGTGCCAGCAGCCCTCCCGGACTAGCGGGTCAAGAGACCCAGTACTTC.

V usage is TRBV18 and J usage is TRBJ1-1; D ambiguous. V lost 1 base and J 2 bases, leaving 8 bases between the germline ends. Germline V gives CDR1 KGHSH, CDR2 LQKENI. The CDR3 totals 14 residues. The DNA for the CDR3 is TGTGCCAGCTCACCACTGTTAGATAACACTGAAGCTTTCTTT. Translated, it gives CASSPLLDNTEAFF.

This chain links TRBV14 with TRBJ2-7; D remains unclear. This CDR3 region has 16 residues. The germline V gene has CDR1 SGHDN and CDR2 FVKESK. The germline V and J ends were trimmed by 1 base and 2 bases, with 15 bases remaining between them. This chain's CDR3 is CASSQARVLSTYEQYF. In DNA, the CDR3 is TGTGCCAGCAGCCAAGCCCGGGTCCTTAGCACCTACGAGCAGTACTTC.

In its sample, this clonotype was seen a few times. This CDR3 is CASSPLPMGLVAFF. Written as DNA, the CDR3 is TGCGCCAGCAGCCCTTTGCCGATGGGCTTGGTGGCTTTCTTT. This rearrangement joins TRBV4-1 to TRBJ1-1, with D uncertain. Germline CDR1 is MGHRA and CDR2 is YSYEKL. This CDR3 has 14 amino acids. Deletions cut 4 bases from V and 11 bases from J, with 20 bases between.

This clonotype was detected many times. This chain links TRBV28 with TRBJ2-3; TRBD2 aligns across 8 bases. In germline, CDR1 is MDHEN, CDR2 SYDVKM. The J segment lost 4 bases and the V segment lost 6 bases, leaving 9 bases of the junction unmatched. The CDR3 is 15 amino acids. CDR3 sequence: CASSRSGRRADTQYF. The CDR3 nucleotides read TGTGCCAGCAGCCGAAGCGGGAGACGGGCAGATACGCAGTATTTT.

The V call is TRBV20-1, the J call TRBJ2-6; either TRBD1 or TRBD2 may supply D (5 bases each). Germline CDR1 and CDR2: DFQATT and SNEGSKA (reference sequence). There are 15 residues in the CDR3. The CDR3: CRGTGRSSGANVLTF. The CDR3 DNA follows: TGCAGGGGCACGGGGCGAAGCTCTGGGGCCAACGTCCTGACTTTC.

This clonotype was detected many times. This rearrangement joins TRBV12-3 or TRBV12-4 to TRBJ2-7; D is perhaps TRBD1 (5 bases). The V end lost 6 bases, the J end lost 7 bases, and 13 bases lay between the germline ends. CDR3 length: 12 amino acids. The CDR3 is CASSSGAWEQYF. The CDR3 nucleotides read TGTGCCAGCAGCTCTGGGGCCTGGGAGCAGTACTTC.

Many counts were recorded for this clonotype. This chain links TRBV11-2 with TRBJ2-1, with 7 bases aligning to TRBD2. CDR1 SGHAT and CDR2 FQNNGV come from the germline V gene. The CDR3 covers 14 residues. V lost 4 bases and J lost 10; bases outside the gene matches: 10. CDR3 DNA: TGTGCCAGCAGCTCCGCCGTGGCGGGGGTCGAGCAGTTCTTC. It codes for CASSSAVAGVEQFF.

V usage is TRBV9 and J usage is TRBJ2-1; a possible D gene is TRBD2 (6 bases). Germline CDR1 and CDR2: SGDLS and YYNGEE. The CDR3 consists of 16 residues. Trimming removed 3 bases from V and 0 bases from J, with 13 bases in between. The CDR3 sequence is CASSAAGINSYNEQFF. As DNA, the CDR3 is TGTGCCAGCAGCGCTGCGGGGATAAACTCCTACAATGAGCAGTTCTTC.

This clonotype was counted at least ten times. V gene TRBV6-1 combines with J gene TRBJ2-3; 7 bases match TRBD2. Germline lookup yields CDR1 MNHNS and CDR2 SASEGT. The trim removed 7 bases at V and 3 bases at J, leaving 7 bases unmatched. CDR3 length: 14 amino acids. The DNA of the CDR3 is TGTGCCAGCACCCACGGCGGGAGTACAGATACGCAGTATTTT. Translation: CASTHGGSTDTQYF.